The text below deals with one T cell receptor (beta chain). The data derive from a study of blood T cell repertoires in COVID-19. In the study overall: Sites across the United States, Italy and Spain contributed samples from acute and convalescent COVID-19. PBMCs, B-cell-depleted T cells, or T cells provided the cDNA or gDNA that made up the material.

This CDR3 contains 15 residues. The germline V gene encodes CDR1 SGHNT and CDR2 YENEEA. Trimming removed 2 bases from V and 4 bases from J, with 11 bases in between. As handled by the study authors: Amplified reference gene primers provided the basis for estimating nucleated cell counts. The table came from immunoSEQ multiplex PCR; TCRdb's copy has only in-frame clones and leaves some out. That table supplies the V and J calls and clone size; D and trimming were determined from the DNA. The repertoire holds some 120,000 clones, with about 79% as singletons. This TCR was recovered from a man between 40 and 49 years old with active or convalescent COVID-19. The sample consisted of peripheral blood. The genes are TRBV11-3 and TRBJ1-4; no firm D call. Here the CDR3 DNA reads TGTGCCAGCAGCTTATCGTACACGATTAATGAAAAACTGTTTTTT. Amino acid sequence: CASSLSYTINEKLFF. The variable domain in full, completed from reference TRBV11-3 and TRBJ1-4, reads EAGVVQSPRYKIIEKKQPVAFWCNPISGHNTLYWYLQNLGQGPELLIRYENEEAVDDSQLPKDRFSAERLKGVDSTLKIQPAELGDSAVYLCASSLSYTINEKLFFGSGTQLSVL.